Listed below are T cell receptor beta chains from one sample, sequenced in a study of a mutant IDH1 vaccine in newly diagnosed glioma. Produced via immunoSEQ multiplex PCR; TCRdb's table is partial and in-frame only. The data show 30,000 to 45,000 clones, with 60% to 85% seen just once and approximately 9.1% held by the top ten. No antigen has been identified for these receptors. This specimen was PBMCs, taken from a glioma patient whose treatment included an IDH1 peptide vaccine. The receptor set was obtained from a man aged 40-49 years with glioma. The CDR3 runs from the conserved cysteine through the conserved F or W.

V,J,CDR3
TRBV5-4,TRBJ1-2,CASSATGFQTF
TRBV28,TRBJ2-5,CASSYTSGRKTQYF
TRBV5-4,TRBJ2-3,CASSLMGTDTQYF
TRBV14,TRBJ2-1,CASSQGSGRAGEQFF
TRBV11-2,TRBJ2-1,CASSYGGQQFF
TRBV5-8,TRBJ1-3,CASRGRTGNTIYF
TRBV4-2,TRBJ2-1,CASSQDTGSYNEQFF
TRBV5-6,TRBJ1-1,CASSFYGTGGSGAFF
TRBV5-6,TRBJ2-3,CASRPGLADVGWTQYF
TRBV19,TRBJ2-5,CASSIIGRWETQYF
TRBV19,TRBJ1-2,CASRHDLLYGYTF
TRBV6-5,TRBJ1-2,CASSSGASYGYTF
TRBV11-2,TRBJ2-2,CASSRQGSGRTGELFF
TRBV19,TRBJ1-2,CASRLKTVEGYTF
TRBV28,TRBJ1-2,CASTPGYHGYTF
TRBV19,TRBJ1-1,CATTTGGINTEAFF
TRBV13,TRBJ2-7,CASSRPDRGSEQYF
TRBV11-2,TRBJ2-1,CASSRTSGRGEQFF
TRBV7-8,TRBJ2-6,CASSPPFAGSGANVLTF
TRBV5-1,TRBJ1-1,CASRRDLNTEAFF
TRBV2,TRBJ2-3,CASSPGTSLSTDTQYF
TRBV5-4,TRBJ1-2,CASSLSGPGYGYTF
TRBV2,TRBJ2-2,CASSERSGATGELFF
TRBV19,TRBJ1-5,CASSTTLYSNQPQHF
TRBV18,TRBJ1-2,CASSPSLNPAGGAKRGYTF
TRBV5-1,TRBJ2-5,CASSLDRAETQYF
TRBV2,TRBJ2-5,CASSEDGREGETQYF
TRBV27,TRBJ1-2,CASSTNPDRGGSYTF
TRBV5-1,TRBJ1-6,CASSLVLGGRGHSPLHF
TRBV11-3,TRBJ2-1,CASSLAGTQNNEQFF
TRBV14,TRBJ2-5,CASSRGIQETQYF
TRBV7-2,TRBJ1-1,CASRKTMNAEAFF
TRBV7-2,TRBJ2-3,CASSPGLAYTDTQYF
TRBV5-8,TRBJ2-3,CASSRTYTDTQYF
TRBV27,TRBJ2-3,CASSPGWTDITDTQYF
TRBV28,TRBJ2-3,CASSADTGDTQYF
TRBV19,TRBJ2-5,CASSISKSETQYF
TRBV30,TRBJ1-6,CAWRGQPRSPLHF
TRBV11-2,TRBJ2-3,CASSTEGGSTDTQYF
TRBV9,TRBJ2-3,CASSATAADTQYF
TRBV27,TRBJ1-2,CASSPEGPSYGYTF
TRBV14,TRBJ2-2,CASRGVRATGELFF
TRBV19,TRBJ2-7,CASSIQPHEQYF
TRBV18,TRBJ1-2,CASSLNRENYGYTF
TRBV19,TRBJ1-2,CATRPGQGSSNYGYTF
TRBV5-1,TRBJ2-7,CASSGMTGDYEQYF
TRBV7-2,TRBJ1-6,CASSLLPSSYNSPLHF
TRBV5-4,TRBJ2-6,CASRLQGANVLTF
TRBV4-1,TRBJ2-3,CASSQAGTGGPTDTQYF
TRBV7-9,TRBJ1-5,CASSFTNQPQHF
TRBV5-1,TRBJ2-3,CASSLLAGGSTDTQYF
TRBV5-6,TRBJ2-1,CASSFFGFNEQFF
TRBV5-4,TRBJ2-3,CASSQRDRGTDTQYF